This TCR beta chain was sequenced in a study of memory CD4+ T cells and cytomegalovirus serostatus. Study-level findings and limits: CMV serostatus prediction reached median AUC roughly 0.95, or 0.91 with US-trained model.

As concerns this clone: Its antigen is unknown.

Single viable CD3+CD4+CD8-CD45RO+ cells were sorted as the memory CD4+ T cells. Germline CDR1 and CDR2: MNHNY and SVGAGI (reference sequence). The CDR3 has 16 amino acids. Trimming took 6 bases from V and 0 from J, leaving 16 bases between them. Authors' analysis steps: Out-of-frame sequences were removed, leaving 2,204,828 distinct TCRbeta sequences. The protocol was immunoSEQ multiplex PCR, while the TCRdb copy is restricted to in-frame clones and leaves out a portion. The V and J calls and clone size come from that table; D and trimming were worked out from the DNA. The table lists around 62,000 clones, roughly 76% of them singletons, with roughly 4.4% in the top ten.

This sequence was found in an adult in good health and CMV-seropositive. The V and J genes are TRBV6-6 and TRBJ2-3; tentative D call: TRBD1 (6 bases). The specimen was memory CD4+ T cells from blood. CDR3 in DNA: TGTGCCAGCAGCTCTGACAGGCTAACTAGCACAGATACGCAGTATTTT. It codes for CASSSDRLTSTDTQYF.